This T cell receptor beta chain was obtained from a study of T cell responses to AZD1222 COVID-19 vaccine. Per germline, CDR1 MNHEY and CDR2 SMNVEV (reference sequence). This CDR3 has 15 residues. With V trimmed by 8 bases and J by 4 bases, 11 bases remained unmatched. Assay used: immunoSEQ multiplex PCR; TCRdb lists only in-frame clones, some missing. The sample shows over 130,000 clones, roughly 91% of them seen only once. This TCR was sampled from an adult in good health. V usage is TRBV27 and J usage is TRBJ2-5; TRBD2 agrees at 9 bases. The sequenced sample was peripheral blood, obtained on day 0 of AZD1222 vaccination. The CDR3: CASRGGAGRVETQYF. The CDR3, as DNA: TGTGCCAGCCGCGGGGGGGCAGGGCGTGTAGAGACCCAGTACTTC.